This TCR beta chain comes out of a study of blood T cell repertoires in COVID-19. V lost 3 bases and J lost 2; bases outside the gene matches: 10. CDR3 length: 17 amino acids. The germline gives CDR1 SEHNR, CDR2 FQNEAQ (reference sequence). In the authors' workflow: Estimated nucleated cell counts came from reference gene primer amplification. The method was immunoSEQ multiplex PCR; TCRdb's version includes in-frame clones alone and lacks a portion of them. The DNA gave D and trimming, while V, J and clone size come from that table. The table has roughly 300,000 clones, more than 70% seen once; the top ten hold about 6%. This clone was detected only once.

The chain has TRBV7-9 and TRBJ2-3, with TRBD2 identical over 8 bases. The receptor comes from a man younger than 35 who had recovered from COVID-19. Sequencing used peripheral blood. In DNA, the CDR3 is TGTGCCAGCAGCTTTTCGCGGGGGGTCACTTACACAGATACGCAGTATTTT. Amino acids: CASSFSRGVTYTDTQYF. Looking up the rest from reference TRBV7-9 and TRBJ2-3 gives the full variable domain: DTGVSQNPRHKITKRGQNVTFRCDPISEHNRLYWYRQTLGQGPEFLTYFQNEAQLEKSRLLSDRFSAERPKGSFSTLEIQRTEQGDSAMYLCASSFSRGVTYTDTQYFGPGTRLTVL.